Presented here are 29 T cell receptor beta chains from one specimen sequenced in a study of T cell responses to AZD1222 COVID-19 vaccine. Produced via immunoSEQ multiplex PCR; TCRdb's table is partial and in-frame only. This table has around 78,000 clones, roughly 82% appearing once. Specimen: peripheral blood, collected on day 0 of AZD1222 vaccination. The receptors shown here come from an adult in good health.

Details on this clone: The junction does not match germline at one end; this may be a read error. CDR3 loop: CASSLDPRTSGGSPTF. CDR3 nucleotides: TGTGCCAGCAGCTTGGACCCCCGGACTAGCGGGGGGTCACCCACCTTC. The V and J genes are TRBV5-4 and TRBJ2-4; 14 positions agree with TRBD2. Germline V gene sequence: CDR1 SGHNT, CDR2 YYREEE (reference sequence). The CDR3 has 16 amino acids.

J is TRBJ2-2 and V is TRBV4-3; D might be TRBD1 (6 bases). Germline CDR1 LGHNA, CDR2 YSLEER. The V end was cut by 3 bases, the J end by 5 bases, with 13 bases between. This CDR3 comprises 15 residues. The CDR3 nucleotides are TGCGCCAGCAGCCATGACTTCAGGGGTACCGGGGAGCTGTTTTTT. As protein: CASSHDFRGTGELFF.

This clone was seen only a few times. The chain is built from TRBV6-5 and TRBJ1-1; the D is unclear. The CDR3 is 15 amino acids. V was clipped by 0 bases and J by 0 bases, with 8 bases between them. Germline assignment: CDR1 MNHEY and CDR2 SVGAGI. CDR3 sequence: CASSYSRTVNTEAFF. CDR3 nucleotides: TGTGCCAGCAGTTACTCGAGAACGGTGAACACTGAAGCTTTCTTT.

This clone showed up just a few times. The chain combines TRBV11-2 with TRBJ1-2, with a weak D call TRBD1 (6 bases). CDR1 is SGHAT and CDR2 is FQNNGV in the germline V gene. The CDR3 totals 15 residues. V gave up 5 bases and J gave up 0 bases, with 13 bases separating them. CDR3 sequence reads: CASSRVGTTNYGYTF. CDR3 coding DNA: TGTGCCAGCAGCCGGGTTGGGACAACTAACTATGGCTACACCTTC.

The V call is TRBV4-1, the J call TRBJ2-1; no definite D call. Trimming removed 7 bases from V and 1 base from J, with 8 bases in between. Germline V CDR1 and CDR2: MGHRA, YSYEKL. This CDR3 contains 13 residues. CDR3 sequence reads: CASTRGSYNEQFF. CDR3 DNA sequence: TGCGCCAGCACGCGCGGATCCTACAATGAGCAGTTCTTC.

The chain couples TRBV5-4 to TRBJ1-1, with 9 nucleotides matching TRBD1. The CDR3 is 13 amino acids. In germline, CDR1 is SGHNT, CDR2 YYREEE (reference sequence). The trim removed 0 bases at V and 10 bases at J, leaving 4 bases unmatched. DNA for the CDR3: TGTGCCAGCAGCTTGGCACAGGGGGCTTTAGCTTTCTTT. Protein sequence: CASSLAQGALAFF.

The chain is built from TRBV4-3 and TRBJ1-2, with 8 bases aligning to TRBD1. Germline CDR1 is LGHNA and CDR2 is YSLEER. Losses at the gene ends were 5 bases for V and 4 bases for J; bases not matched to a gene: 3. This CDR3 is built from 13 residues. The chain's CDR3 is CASSYGQGYGYTF. The CDR3 DNA reads TGCGCCAGCAGCTATGGACAGGGCTATGGCTACACCTTC.

This chain connects TRBV7-8 to TRBJ2-7; D ambiguous. CDR3 length: 15 residues. CDR1 SGHVS and CDR2 FQNEAQ come from the germline V gene. V was clipped by 1 base and J by 0 bases, with 10 bases between them. CDR3 in amino acids: CASSLGGWSSYEQYF. CDR3 nucleotides: TGTGCCAGCAGCTTAGGTGGCTGGAGCTCCTACGAGCAGTACTTC.

The chain employs TRBV6-2 or TRBV6-3 and TRBJ2-1, with 10 bases aligning to TRBD2. Germline V gives CDR1 MNHEY, CDR2 SVGEGT. V lost 2 bases to trimming and J lost 4 bases; unmatched junction nucleotides: 2. The CDR3 extends over 15 amino acids. The CDR3 coding sequence is TGTGCCAGCAGTTACGGACTAGCGGATTACAATGAGCAGTTCTTC. Residues: CASSYGLADYNEQFF.

This clone turned up a few times. The gene calls are TRBV30 and TRBJ1-3, with 8 bases that match TRBD1. The length of the CDR3 is 15 residues. Trimming removed 2 bases from V and 6 bases from J; junction bases left unmatched: 9. Germline V CDR1 and CDR2: GTSNPN, SVGIG (reference sequence). The CDR3 reads CAWSPHAGGVNTIYF. DNA of the CDR3: TGTGCCTGGAGTCCCCACGCAGGGGGCGTAAACACCATATATTTT.

This chain connects TRBV2 to TRBJ1-2, with 7 bases lining up with TRBD1. Germline CDR1 SNHLY, CDR2 FYNNEI. This CDR3 contains 15 residues. After removal of 7 bases from V and 4 bases from J, the junction contained 12 bases not matched to a gene. CDR3 region: CASTPRQGTRYGYTF. The CDR3 region has the DNA TGTGCCAGCACGCCTAGACAGGGAACACGCTATGGCTACACCTTC.

To note about this clone: One junction end disagrees with the germline gene, perhaps due to a read error. This chain connects TRBV4-1 to TRBJ2-1, with D unclear. CDR1 is MGHRA, CDR2 YSYEKL, per germline. The CDR3 is 14 residues long. In DNA, the CDR3 is TGCGCCAGCAGCCAAGATCACTCTTACACTGAGCAGTTCTTC. Encoded protein: CASSQDHSYTEQFF.

The chain recombines TRBV19 with TRBJ1-4, with a tentative D call TRBD1 (5 bases). V lost 4 bases to trimming and J lost 0 bases, with 12 bases between them. The V gene's germline CDR1 is LNHDA and CDR2 SQIVND (reference sequence). The CDR3 sequence is 16 residues long. The CDR3, as DNA: TGTGCCAGTAGTACGATTTGGGGGTCAACTAATGAAAAACTGTTTTTT. This translates into CASSTIWGSTNEKLFF.

This rearrangement joins TRBV6-5 to TRBJ2-7; 9 bases match TRBD2. Trimming at V came to 2 bases and at J to 2 bases, leaving 7 bases not matched to a gene. Germline CDR1 MNHEY, CDR2 SVGAGI. This CDR3 is 16 amino acids long. The CDR3 DNA sequence: TGTGCCAGCAGTTACAATCAGACTAGCGGTCCCTACGAGCAGTACTTC. Amino acids: CASSYNQTSGPYEQYF.

This chain joins TRBV10-1 and TRBJ2-1; 8 bases are a match to TRBD2. The CDR3 has 15 residues. With 2 bases clipped from V and 4 bases from J, the junction kept 4 bases outside the gene matches. Germline CDR1 and CDR2: WNHNN and SYGVQD (reference sequence). The CDR3 protein is CASSEGGTRYNEQFF. CDR3 sequence (DNA): TGCGCCAGCAGTGAGGGAGGGACTAGGTACAATGAGCAGTTCTTC.

The rearrangement links TRBV7-9 to TRBJ1-1; a possible D gene is TRBD1 (6 bases). Germline CDR1 is SEHNR and CDR2 is FQNEAQ (reference sequence). The CDR3 length is 13 residues. The V end was cut by 6 bases, the J end by 11 bases, with 19 bases between. For the CDR3, the DNA is TGTGCCAGCAGTTCTAGCGGGGGCTATAATGCTTTCTTT. Translating gives CASSSSGGYNAFF.

The chain combines TRBV29-1 with TRBJ2-3; 14 nucleotides line up with TRBD2. V trimming: 6 bases; J trimming: 5 bases; junction bases outside the gene matches: 19. Germline V gene lookup returns CDR1 SQVTM and CDR2 ANQGSEA. This CDR3 region has 19 residues. The CDR3, as DNA: TGCAGCGTCGTCCCCCTGACACCGACTAGCGGGGGGGAAGGAGATACGCAGTATTTT. Translation: CSVVPLTPTSGGEGDTQYF.

This clone was counted only a few times. The chain employs TRBV14 and TRBJ1-6; a possible D gene is TRBD1 (5 bases). The CDR3 runs 15 residues. V gave up 1 base and J gave up 8 bases, with 12 bases separating them. Germline V gene sequence: CDR1 SGHDN, CDR2 FVKESK. CDR3 nucleotides: TGTGCCAGCAGCCAAGTGTCGGCAGGGTATTCACCCCTCCACTTT. Protein sequence: CASSQVSAGYSPLHF.

This rearrangement joins TRBV5-6 to TRBJ2-1; D remains unclear. The V end lost 4 bases, the J end lost 4 bases, and 12 bases lay between the germline ends. Germline loops: CDR1 SGHDT, CDR2 YYEEEE. This CDR3 is built from 14 residues. As DNA, the CDR3 is TGTGCCAGCAGCAAAACGCCAGGTTACAATGAGCAGTTCTTC. It specifies CASSKTPGYNEQFF.

The chain links TRBV11-2 to TRBJ1-6, with a tentative D call TRBD1 (5 bases). The CDR3 length is 14 residues. V dropped 5 bases and J dropped 15 bases, with 20 bases sitting between them. Germline assignment: CDR1 SGHAT and CDR2 FQNNGV. CDR3 DNA sequence: TGTGCCAGCAGCCCCCTCAGGGAGGCGAGGGTCCTCCACTTT. This translates into CASSPLREARVLHF.

The chain employs TRBV27 and TRBJ2-7, with TRBD1 identical over 11 bases. Trimming cost V 6 bases and J 4 bases; bases outside gene matches: 8. Germline CDR1 is MNHEY and CDR2 is SMNVEV (reference sequence). The CDR3 runs 15 residues. The CDR3 region has the DNA TGTGCCAGCAGACTAGGACAGGGGGCTTCATACGAGCAGTACTTC. Its translation: CASRLGQGASYEQYF.

The gene calls are TRBV27 and TRBJ1-6; D remains ambiguous. V was clipped by 4 bases and J by 7 bases, with 11 bases between them. The germline CDR1 and CDR2 sequences are MNHEY and SMNVEV (reference sequence). This CDR3 is 14 amino acids long. CDR3 nucleotide sequence: TGTGCCAGCAGTTCTAGGGAAGGGAATTCACCCCTCCACTTT. Protein sequence: CASSSREGNSPLHF.

This clone was seen once. The chain combines TRBV7-3 with TRBJ2-3, with 10 bases fitting TRBD2. Per germline, CDR1 SGHTA and CDR2 FQGTGA. V trimming: 5 bases; J trimming: 9 bases; junction bases outside the gene matches: 2. This CDR3 comprises 12 residues. CDR3 sequence (DNA): TGTGCCAGCAGCGGGACTAGCGACACGCAGTATTTT. Amino acids: CASSGTSDTQYF.

The chain is built from TRBV6-6 and TRBJ1-3; perhaps TRBD1 as D (6 bases). This CDR3 is built from 15 residues. CDR1 and CDR2 from the germline V gene are MNHNY and SVGAGI (reference sequence). V gave up 6 bases and J gave up 2 bases, with 14 bases separating them. The CDR3 loop is CASSLTGFTGNTIYF. The CDR3 bases are TGTGCCAGCAGCCTGACAGGATTTACTGGAAACACCATATATTTT.

This chain connects TRBV19 to TRBJ1-1; no firm D call. V lost 6 bases, J lost 1 base, and 3 bases lay in between. Germline V gives CDR1 LNHDA, CDR2 SQIVND (reference sequence). This CDR3 region has 11 residues. CDR3 nucleotide sequence: TGTGCCAGTAGCGAGAACACTGAAGCTTTCTTT. Translated: CASSENTEAFF.

This chain connects TRBV6-6 to TRBJ1-5; D might be TRBD1 (5 bases). Trimming removed 4 bases at V and 2 bases at J, with 12 bases between. Germline V lookup: CDR1 MNHNY, CDR2 SVGAGI (reference sequence). The length of the CDR3 is 15 residues. The CDR3: CASSFQGSGNQPQHF. Written as DNA, the CDR3 is TGTGCCAGCAGTTTCCAGGGTAGTGGCAATCAGCCCCAGCATTTT.

The chain joins TRBV3-1 (or the pseudogene TRBV3-2) to TRBJ2-1; perhaps TRBD2 as D (6 bases). The CDR3 is made up of 13 amino acids. CDR1 is LGHDT, CDR2 YNNKEL, per germline (reference sequence). Between the trimmed V and J ends, which lost 1 base and 7 bases, there was a span of 8 bases. The CDR3 reads CASSQAGGNEQFF. CDR3 sequence (DNA): TGTGCCAGCAGCCAAGCCGGAGGGAATGAGCAGTTCTTC.

This sequence joins TRBV19 and TRBJ1-2; maybe TRBD1 (5 bases). Trimming cost V 4 bases and J 8 bases, with 11 bases left between them. The germline V gene encodes CDR1 LNHDA and CDR2 SQIVND (reference sequence). The CDR3 is 12 amino acids. The CDR3 region is CASSRDGRGYTF. The CDR3 nucleotides are TGTGCCAGTAGTAGGGACGGGAGGGGCTACACCTTC.

This clone was seen just once. The CDR3 nucleotides are TGTGCCAGCAGTCGGGAGAACTCCTACAATGAGCAGTTCTTC. As protein: CASSRENSYNEQFF. The chain combines TRBV27 with TRBJ2-1; the D gene is possibly TRBD2 (6 bases). CDR1 and CDR2 from the germline V gene are MNHEY and SMNVEV (reference sequence). Trimming shortened V by 5 bases and J by 0 bases, and 8 bases separated the two germline ends. The CDR3 consists of 14 residues.